Each of the 4 T cell receptor beta chains below was sequenced from the same sample in a study of cytotoxic CD8 clonotypes in ibrutinib-treated CLL. Repertoires were generated with immunoSEQ multiplex PCR, while TCRdb's copy carries only in-frame clones and drops some. The sample comprises around 130,000 clones, 80% to 90% of which are singletons, and about 3.3% rests with the top ten. Source: PBMCs, taken after 24 months of ibrutinib treatment. The receptor source for this set is a human donor with chronic lymphocytic leukemia.

The chain carries TRBV30 and TRBJ2-7; D remains ambiguous. Trimming cost V 0 bases and J 4 bases, with 16 bases left between them. Germline-derived CDR1 and CDR2 are GTSNPN and SVGIG (reference sequence). This CDR3 has 15 amino acids. For the CDR3, the DNA is TGTGCCTGGAGTGTAGGTCGAAGTATTGATTACGAGCAGTACTTC. Amino acid sequence: CAWSVGRSIDYEQYF.

The V call is TRBV7-7, the J call TRBJ2-2, with D possibly TRBD1 on 6 matching bases. The germline V and J ends were trimmed by 2 bases and 6 bases, with 7 bases remaining between them. The length of the CDR3 is 13 residues. Germline lookup yields CDR1 SSHAT and CDR2 FNYEAQ (reference sequence). CDR3 nucleotides: TGTGCCAGCAGCTTAAGACAGGCCGGGGAGCTGTTTTTT. Protein product: CASSLRQAGELFF.

This sequence joins TRBV5-1 and TRBJ2-7; no clear D. The germline V and J ends were trimmed by 4 bases and 1 base, with 6 bases remaining between them. CDR1 and CDR2 from the germline V gene are SGHRS and YFSETQ. The CDR3 sequence is 12 residues long. The CDR3 bases are TGCGCCAGCAGCCAGGTGTCCTACGAGCAGTACTTC. Translating it yields CASSQVSYEQYF. The full variable domain, in which reference TRBV5-1 and TRBJ2-7 provide the parts outside the CDR3, is KAGVTQTPRYLIKTRGQQVTLSCSPISGHRSVSWYQQTPGQGLQFLFEYFSETQRNKGNFPGRFSGRQFSNSRSEMNVSTLELGDSALYLCASSQVSYEQYFGPGTRLTVT.

This rearrangement joins TRBV6-6 to TRBJ1-4; no clear D. This CDR3 region has 15 residues. V was cut by 0 bases and J by 8 bases, with 13 bases left in between. Germline V lookup: CDR1 MNHNY, CDR2 SVGAGI (reference sequence). In nucleotides, the CDR3 is TGTGCCAGCAGTTACTCGAGGGATTCTGGCGAAAAACTGTTTTTT. Its translation: CASSYSRDSGEKLFF.